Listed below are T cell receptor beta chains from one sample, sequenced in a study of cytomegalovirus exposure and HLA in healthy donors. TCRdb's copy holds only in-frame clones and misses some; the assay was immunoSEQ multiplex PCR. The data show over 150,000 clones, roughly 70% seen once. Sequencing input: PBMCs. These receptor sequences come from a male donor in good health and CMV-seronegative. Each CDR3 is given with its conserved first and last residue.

cdr3_aa: CASSLPPGQLTEAFF
v_call: TRBV11-1
j_call: TRBJ1-1

cdr3_aa: CASSMDRDANGYTF
v_call: TRBV5-4
j_call: TRBJ1-2

cdr3_aa: CASSGGLDNEQFF
v_call: TRBV10-1
j_call: TRBJ2-1

cdr3_aa: CSVEGQGNYGYTF
v_call: TRBV29-1
j_call: TRBJ1-2

cdr3_aa: CASSPGQNTGELFF
v_call: TRBV5-1
j_call: TRBJ2-2

cdr3_aa: CASSPPGTRSYEQFF
v_call: TRBV28
j_call: TRBJ2-1

cdr3_aa: CASRPDRGPYRGYTF
v_call: TRBV6-5
j_call: TRBJ1-2

cdr3_aa: CASSAGTGLTEAFF
v_call: TRBV19
j_call: TRBJ1-1

cdr3_aa: CASSLATNYGYTF
v_call: TRBV7-6
j_call: TRBJ1-2

cdr3_aa: CASSSSGTSGAGGTQYF
v_call: TRBV7-3
j_call: TRBJ2-3

cdr3_aa: CASSLALLGHEQFF
v_call: TRBV5-4
j_call: TRBJ2-1

cdr3_aa: CASRDSGGPSSYEQYF
v_call: TRBV4-2
j_call: TRBJ2-7

cdr3_aa: CASSHHSSTDTQYF
v_call: TRBV23-1
j_call: TRBJ2-3

cdr3_aa: CASSLPLGDGYTF
v_call: TRBV7-9
j_call: TRBJ1-2

cdr3_aa: CASSESTGRFNYGYTF
v_call: TRBV9
j_call: TRBJ1-2

cdr3_aa: CASSLDRSPMSGYTF
v_call: TRBV7-2
j_call: TRBJ1-2

cdr3_aa: CASSGGGQGIDYTF
v_call: TRBV9
j_call: TRBJ1-2

cdr3_aa: CASSLEAAIVNTGELFF
v_call: TRBV5-1
j_call: TRBJ2-2

cdr3_aa: CAWSREPSNQPQHF
v_call: TRBV30
j_call: TRBJ1-5

cdr3_aa: CASSLVQNTPTDTQYF
v_call: TRBV11-1
j_call: TRBJ2-3

cdr3_aa: CASSPPVGTDTQYF
v_call: TRBV18
j_call: TRBJ2-3

cdr3_aa: CASPGLAGGRSYNEQFF
v_call: TRBV5-8
j_call: TRBJ2-1

cdr3_aa: CATREGQGNQPQHF
v_call: TRBV7-9
j_call: TRBJ1-5

cdr3_aa: CASSVGGNTKAFF
v_call: TRBV9
j_call: TRBJ1-1

cdr3_aa: CASSIVLGTGGSPLHF
v_call: TRBV19
j_call: TRBJ1-6

cdr3_aa: CASSYSARGLAGYTF
v_call: TRBV6-5
j_call: TRBJ1-2

cdr3_aa: CASSPPTGLDQPQHF
v_call: TRBV7-2
j_call: TRBJ1-5

cdr3_aa: CASSQRAGGKNTGELFF
v_call: TRBV23-1
j_call: TRBJ2-2

cdr3_aa: CASSAGPGELFF
v_call: TRBV2
j_call: TRBJ2-2

cdr3_aa: CASSVGQLNTEAFF
v_call: TRBV6-1
j_call: TRBJ1-1

cdr3_aa: CASSFQGENTEAFF
v_call: TRBV28
j_call: TRBJ1-1

cdr3_aa: CATSPTSGGSVAKNIQYF
v_call: TRBV15
j_call: TRBJ2-4

cdr3_aa: CASSVGQPGNTIYF
v_call: TRBV9
j_call: TRBJ1-3

cdr3_aa: CASSGYGSGNTIYF
v_call: TRBV6-1
j_call: TRBJ1-3

cdr3_aa: CAGRIGTVINSPLHF
v_call: TRBV30
j_call: TRBJ1-6

cdr3_aa: CSVPKEEGGNEKLFF
v_call: TRBV29-1
j_call: TRBJ1-4

cdr3_aa: CAWSSGTGTYQPQHF
v_call: TRBV30
j_call: TRBJ1-5

cdr3_aa: CASSERGRGSETQYF
v_call: TRBV25-1
j_call: TRBJ2-5

cdr3_aa: CASSNTTNYGYTF
v_call: TRBV9
j_call: TRBJ1-2

cdr3_aa: CATSKDRGRQPQHF
v_call: TRBV15
j_call: TRBJ1-5

cdr3_aa: CASSSVTGRNTIYF
v_call: TRBV7-2
j_call: TRBJ1-3